Presented here are 29 T cell receptor beta chains from one specimen sequenced in a study of blood T cell repertoires in COVID-19. Using immunoSEQ multiplex PCR, the repertoire was profiled, and TCRdb retains in-frame clones only, with some absent. The profile shows a few hundred thousand clones, more than 70% of them singletons. Sequencing was carried out using PBMCs or T cells enriched from blood (not recorded which). These receptors came from an older woman in a cohort exposed to, infected with or recovered from COVID-19 (not recorded which).

The chain uses TRBV27 and TRBJ1-6, with 7 bases that match TRBD1. Losses at the gene ends were 5 bases for V and 4 bases for J; bases not matched to a gene: 8. The V gene's germline CDR1 is MNHEY and CDR2 SMNVEV (reference sequence). There are 16 residues in the CDR3. CDR3 protein: CASSPPTGLYNSPLHF. The CDR3 nucleotides read TGTGCCAGCAGTCCCCCGACAGGGCTTTATAATTCACCCCTCCACTTT.

The J gene is TRBJ1-6, the V gene TRBV11-2; no clear D gene. The CDR3 spans 17 residues. Trimming removed 1 base at V and 0 bases at J, with 10 bases between. The germline CDR1 and CDR2 sequences are SGHAT and FQNNGV. CDR3 residues: CASSLVSGYSYNSPLHF. The CDR3 DNA reads as TGTGCCAGCAGCTTAGTTAGCGGATACTCCTATAATTCACCCCTCCACTTT.

The rearrangement uses TRBV9 and TRBJ2-7; D unclear. The germline gives CDR1 SGDLS, CDR2 YYNGEE. This CDR3 is 14 amino acids long. V was pared by 0 bases and J by 7 bases, with 14 bases between. This CDR3 is CASSVGLLEGEQYF. The CDR3, as DNA: TGTGCCAGCAGCGTAGGACTCTTGGAAGGTGAGCAGTACTTC.

The CDR3 sequence is CATSDTTRDTGELFF. DNA for the CDR3: TGTGCCACCAGTGATACAACTAGGGACACCGGGGAGCTGTTTTTT. The chain combines TRBV24-1 with TRBJ2-2, with D possibly being TRBD2 (5 bases). The CDR3 is 15 residues long. Germline CDR1 KGHDR, CDR2 SFDVKD. V lost 3 bases to trimming and J lost 3 bases, with 10 bases between them.

The table lists this clone with a count of one. This chain uses TRBV10-2 with TRBJ1-2; unclear D gene. Germline CDR1 reads WSHSY; CDR2 reads SAAADI. Trimming took 6 bases from V and 4 from J, leaving 15 bases between them. CDR3 size: 14 residues. For the CDR3, the DNA is TGCGCCAGCAGCCTTGGCCGCGAGGGCTATGGCTACACCTTC. This gives the protein CASSLGREGYGYTF.

The chain carries TRBV5-4 and TRBJ1-3; D unclear. Germline CDR1 and CDR2: SGHNT and YYREEE (reference sequence). V was shortened by 0 bases and J by 0 bases, with 7 bases between the two germline ends. The CDR3 is made up of 15 amino acids. CDR3 DNA sequence: TGTGCCAGCAGCTTGGGAAGGAGCTCTGGAAACACCATATATTTT. Its protein is CASSLGRSSGNTIYF.

V and J are TRBV3-1 (or the pseudogene TRBV3-2) and TRBJ1-2; no clear D gene. Germline assignment: CDR1 LGHDT and CDR2 YNNKEL (reference sequence). The CDR3 has 18 residues. V was pared by 1 base and J by 1 base, with 19 bases between. CDR3 coding DNA: TGTGCCAGCAGCCAAGCCGCCGCGGCGGCAACCGTTAACTATGGCTACACCTTC. It yields the protein CASSQAAAAATVNYGYTF.

The chain combines TRBV6-5 with TRBJ2-7, with TRBD1 matching over 10 bases. Per the germline V gene, CDR1 is MNHEY and CDR2 is SVGAGI. CDR3 size: 15 residues. V was clipped by 4 bases and J by 5 bases; unmatched bases: 8. For the CDR3, the DNA is TGTGCCAGCAGTTCTCCCCGGGACAGGGGCCACGAGCAGTACTTC. The encoded protein is CASSSPRDRGHEQYF.

The CDR3 sequence is CASSLAGGDTQYF. Written as DNA, the CDR3 is TGTGCCAGCAGTCTTGCGGGAGGAGATACGCAGTATTTT. The chain joins TRBV12-3 or TRBV12-4 to TRBJ2-3; 8 positions match TRBD2. The trim removed 5 bases at V and 5 bases at J, leaving 3 bases unmatched. The CDR3 loop spans 13 amino acids.

The chain is built from TRBV7-2 and TRBJ1-5; the D is unclear. The length of the CDR3 is 13 residues. From germline, CDR1 is SGHTA and CDR2 FQGNSA. With 3 bases removed from V and 6 bases from J, the gap between germline ends came to 9 bases. This chain's CDR3 is CASSFRSAQPQHF. CDR3 DNA: TGTGCCAGCAGCTTCCGGTCCGCTCAGCCCCAGCATTTT. Full variable domain (outside the CDR3, taken from reference TRBV7-2 and TRBJ1-5): GAGVSQSPSNKVTEKGKDVELRCDPISGHTALYWYRQSLGQGLEFLIYFQGNSAPDKSGLPSDRFSAERTGGSVSTLTIQRTQQEDSAVYLCASSFRSAQPQHFGDGTRLSIL.

CDR3 residues: CASSQDTGGDEKLFF. CDR3 DNA: TGTGCCAGCAGCCAAGACACAGGGGGCGATGAAAAACTGTTTTTT. The chain joins TRBV3-1 (or the pseudogene TRBV3-2) to TRBJ1-4, with 9 bases aligning to TRBD1. This CDR3 contains 15 residues. The V gene end was trimmed by 0 bases and the J gene end by 6 bases; junction bases not matched to a gene: 2. CDR1 LGHDT and CDR2 YNNKEL come from the germline V gene (reference sequence).

The rearrangement links TRBV7-2 to TRBJ1-2; D remains unclear. Per the germline V gene, CDR1 is SGHTA and CDR2 is FQGNSA. The CDR3 runs to 12 residues. V was clipped by 5 bases and J by 7 bases, with 11 bases between them. Here the CDR3 reads CASSPNPGGYTF. The CDR3 coding sequence is TGTGCCAGCAGCCCCAACCCGGGTGGCTACACCTTC.

The CDR3 loop is CAISPQGANNEQFF. The CDR3 nucleotides read TGTGCCATCAGTCCACAGGGAGCCAACAATGAGCAGTTCTTC. This rearrangement joins TRBV10-3 to TRBJ2-1; possible D gene TRBD1, 6 bases. CDR3 length equals 14 residues. Trimming stripped 5 bases from V and 5 bases from J, with 13 bases between. The germline V gene has CDR1 ENHRY and CDR2 SYGVKD.

J is TRBJ1-6 and V is TRBV7-9; 11 bases map to TRBD1. V shed 6 bases and J 9 bases; nucleotides not matched to a gene: 7. Germline V gene data show CDR1 as SEHNR and CDR2 as FQNEAQ (reference sequence). This CDR3 comprises 15 residues. The CDR3 region has the DNA TGTGCCAGCAGAGGACAGGGGGCGCGGAGTTCACCCCTCCACTTT. This encodes CASRGQGARSSPLHF.

The chain is built from TRBV12-3 or TRBV12-4 and TRBJ2-7, with TRBD2 matching 7 bases. The CDR3 sequence is 13 residues long. V gave up 5 bases and J gave up 3 bases; unmatched junction bases: 4. The DNA of the CDR3 is TGTGCCAGCAGTATAGGACTAGACTACGAGCAGTACTTC. Its translation: CASSIGLDYEQYF.

V gene TRBV19 combines with J gene TRBJ2-7; the match to TRBD2 covers 11 bases. V lost 10 bases, J lost 2 bases, and 19 bases stayed unmatched. Germline assignment: CDR1 LNHDA and CDR2 SQIVND (reference sequence). CDR3 length: 18 residues. This chain's CDR3 is CAIHNRGLSTSGAYEQYF. CDR3 DNA sequence: TGTGCCATCCATAACCGGGGTTTGTCGACTAGCGGGGCCTACGAGCAGTACTTC.

In its sample, this clone was seen a few times. The rearrangement uses TRBV27 and TRBJ2-7; 14 bases line up with TRBD2. The germline gives CDR1 MNHEY, CDR2 SMNVEV (reference sequence). The CDR3 is 15 residues long. The J segment lost 0 bases and the V segment lost 6 bases, leaving 1 base of the junction unmatched. CDR3 DNA: TGTGCCAGCAGGGGGACTAGCGGGAGCTCCTACGAGCAGTACTTC. Its translation: CASRGTSGSSYEQYF.

This clone was observed a few times. One junction end disagrees with the germline gene, perhaps due to a read error. The V gene is TRBV7-7, the J gene TRBJ2-2, with 10 bases aligning to TRBD1. The CDR3 length is 16 residues. Germline CDR1 reads SSHAT; CDR2 reads FNYEAQ (reference sequence). The CDR3 spells CASSFRTGGNTGELFF. CDR3 DNA: TGTGCTAGCAGCTTCCGGACAGGGGGAAACACCGGGGAGCTGTTTTTT.

The chain uses TRBV6-5 and TRBJ2-7, with 12 bases matching TRBD1. J was trimmed by 4 bases and V by 6 bases; bases with no gene match: 4. Germline lookup yields CDR1 MNHEY and CDR2 SVGAGI. CDR3 length: 14 residues. The CDR3 sequence: CASRGTGGRYEQYF. The CDR3 region has the DNA TGTGCCAGCAGGGGGACAGGGGGCCGATACGAGCAGTACTTC.

The table lists this clone with a count of one. This chain uses TRBV18 with TRBJ1-1, with D perhaps TRBD1 (6 bases). CDR1 and CDR2 from the germline V gene are KGHSH and LQKENI. V dropped 2 bases and J dropped 7 bases, with 11 bases sitting between them. The CDR3 runs 13 residues. CDR3 bases: TGTGCCAGCTCACCAGGGACAACCGGTGAAGCTTTCTTT. This translates into CASSPGTTGEAFF.

The rearrangement links TRBV19 to TRBJ2-1; 9 nucleotides agree with TRBD2. Unmatched junction bases numbered 5, after V lost 3 bases and J lost 8 bases. The CDR3 has 14 amino acids. Germline lookup yields CDR1 LNHDA and CDR2 SQIVND (reference sequence). The CDR3 nucleotides are TGTGCCAGTAGTATTGGGACTAGCTCCGATGAGCAGTTCTTC. Protein sequence: CASSIGTSSDEQFF.

This clone was seen only once. The CDR3 DNA reads as TGTGCCAGCATTAGCGGGGCGAGGACCGGGGAGCTGTTTTTT. This sequence encodes CASISGARTGELFF. The J gene is TRBJ2-2, the V gene TRBV7-2; the match to TRBD2 covers 8 bases. Per the germline V gene, CDR1 is SGHTA and CDR2 is FQGNSA. V lost 7 bases and J lost 5; bases outside the gene matches: 6. The CDR3 runs 14 residues.

This sequence joins TRBV9 and TRBJ2-7, with 14 positions matching TRBD2. This CDR3 is built from 16 residues. Germline CDR1 reads SGDLS; CDR2 reads YYNGEE. V lost 0 bases and J lost 2; bases outside the gene matches: 1. The CDR3 reads CASSVGLAGGTYEQYF. CDR3 nucleotide sequence: TGTGCCAGCAGCGTAGGACTAGCGGGAGGGACCTACGAGCAGTACTTC. The full variable domain, its missing parts supplied by reference TRBV9 and TRBJ2-7, is DSGVTQTPKHLITATGQRVTLRCSPRSGDLSVYWYQQSLDQGLQFLIQYYNGEERAKGNILERFSAQQFPDLHSELNLSSLELGDSALYFCASSVGLAGGTYEQYFGPGTRLTVT.

This rearrangement joins TRBV7-2 to TRBJ2-5; weak D call: TRBD2 (6 bases). Trimming removed 0 bases at V and 4 bases at J, with 9 bases between. Per germline, CDR1 SGHTA and CDR2 FQGNSA. The CDR3 loop spans 14 amino acids. The DNA for the CDR3 is TGTGCCAGCAGCTTAGCGAGTAGCGGAGAGACCCAGTACTTC. Translation gives CASSLASSGETQYF.

The chain links TRBV5-1 to TRBJ2-1, with 10 bases that match TRBD2. Per the germline V gene, CDR1 is SGHRS and CDR2 is YFSETQ. The CDR3 sequence is 17 residues long. Germline trimming cut 4 bases from V and 5 bases from J; bases unmatched to any gene: 12. Here the CDR3 reads CASSPSISGGGNNEQFF. DNA of the CDR3: TGCGCCAGCAGCCCCAGTATCAGCGGGGGGGGTAACAATGAGCAGTTCTTC. Supplemented by reference TRBV5-1 and TRBJ2-1, the full variable domain reads KAGVTQTPRYLIKTRGQQVTLSCSPISGHRSVSWYQQTPGQGLQFLFEYFSETQRNKGNFPGRFSGRQFSNSRSEMNVSTLELGDSALYLCASSPSISGGGNNEQFFGPGTRLTVL.

The J gene is TRBJ2-1, the V gene TRBV24-1; 9 positions match TRBD2. The length of the CDR3 is 15 residues. Looked up from germline, CDR1 is KGHDR and CDR2 is SFDVKD. Germline trimming cut 3 bases from V and 9 bases from J; bases unmatched to any gene: 8. The DNA of the CDR3 is TGTGCCACCAGTGATCTTGGAGCGGGAGGTTTTGAGCAGTTCTTC. It yields the protein CATSDLGAGGFEQFF.

J is TRBJ2-6 and V is TRBV5-1, with D perhaps TRBD1 (8 bases). Germline values: CDR1 SGHRS, CDR2 YFSETQ. Trimming took 2 bases from V and 0 from J, leaving 18 bases between them. The CDR3 is 19 amino acids. This CDR3 is CASSFLGQGGLSGANVLTF. Written as DNA, the CDR3 is TGCGCCAGCAGCTTCCTCGGACAGGGAGGGCTCTCTGGGGCCAACGTCCTGACTTTC.

The chain links TRBV30 to TRBJ2-7; tentative D call: TRBD1 (6 bases). CDR1 is GTSNPN, CDR2 SVGIG, per germline (reference sequence). The CDR3 totals 15 residues. V was clipped by 2 bases and J by 2 bases, with 16 bases between them. The CDR3 reads CAWSFLPGTPYEQYF. CDR3 DNA sequence: TGTGCCTGGAGTTTTCTCCCCGGGACACCCTACGAGCAGTACTTC.

The V gene is TRBV9, the J gene TRBJ2-6; D unclear. This CDR3 is built from 14 residues. Trimming pared 0 bases from V and 3 bases from J, leaving 4 bases between. The germline gives CDR1 SGDLS, CDR2 YYNGEE. CDR3 sequence reads: CASSVAVGANVLTF. The CDR3 nucleotides are TGTGCCAGCAGCGTAGCTGTTGGGGCCAACGTCCTGACTTTC.